This T cell receptor (beta chain) was captured in a study of T-cell reconstitution after alpha-beta-depleted transplantation in children. Unique molecular identifiers were built into the TCRbeta library. TCRdb redid the calling of the PCR reads with MiXCR, one entry per CDR3 protein. The sample lists about half a million distinct CDR3 sequences; roughly an eighth were seen once. CDR3 length: 16 amino acids. The trim removed 5 bases at V and 6 bases at J, leaving 13 bases unmatched. Germline lookup yields CDR1 SGHNT and CDR2 YENEEA. The chain recombines TRBV11-3 with TRBJ2-3; 8 nucleotides agree with TRBD2. The receptor was isolated from a human donor who donated a stem cell graft to a child with combined immunodeficiency. Sequencing used PBMCs from the stem cell graft donor, obtained from the stem cell graft. As DNA, the CDR3 is TGTGCCAGCAGCCCGGGAGGGCGGGGGGCGCCGGATACGCAGTATTTT. Protein product: CASSPGGRGAPDTQYF.